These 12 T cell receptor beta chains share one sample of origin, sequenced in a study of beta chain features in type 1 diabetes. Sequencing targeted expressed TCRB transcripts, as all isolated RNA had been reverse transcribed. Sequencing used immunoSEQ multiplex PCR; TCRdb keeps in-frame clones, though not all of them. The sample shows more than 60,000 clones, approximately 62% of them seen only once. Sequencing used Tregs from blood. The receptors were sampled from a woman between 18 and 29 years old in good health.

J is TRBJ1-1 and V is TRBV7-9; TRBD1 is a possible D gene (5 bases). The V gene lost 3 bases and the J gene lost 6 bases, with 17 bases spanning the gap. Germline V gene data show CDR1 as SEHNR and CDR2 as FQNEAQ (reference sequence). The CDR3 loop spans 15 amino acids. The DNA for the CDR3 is TGTGCCAGCAGCTTCCAGGGTGTGGTGTCCCCTGAAGCTTTCTTT. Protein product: CASSFQGVVSPEAFF. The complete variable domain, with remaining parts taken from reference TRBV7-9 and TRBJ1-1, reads DTGVSQNPRHKITKRGQNVTFRCDPISEHNRLYWYRQTLGQGPEFLTYFQNEAQLEKSRLLSDRFSAERPKGSFSTLEIQRTEQGDSAMYLCASSFQGVVSPEAFFGQGTRLTVV.

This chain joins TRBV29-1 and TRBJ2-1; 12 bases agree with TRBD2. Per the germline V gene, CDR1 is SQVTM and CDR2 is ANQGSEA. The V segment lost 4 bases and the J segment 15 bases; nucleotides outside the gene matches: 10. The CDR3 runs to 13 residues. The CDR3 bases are TGCAGCGTTGCCAAGACTAGCGGGAGTCCGGGGTTCTTC. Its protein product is CSVAKTSGSPGFF.

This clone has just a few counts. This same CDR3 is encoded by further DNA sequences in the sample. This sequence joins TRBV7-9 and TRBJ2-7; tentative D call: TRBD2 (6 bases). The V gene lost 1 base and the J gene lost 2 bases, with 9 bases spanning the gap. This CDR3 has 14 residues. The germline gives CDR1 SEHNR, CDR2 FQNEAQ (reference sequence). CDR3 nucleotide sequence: TGTGCCAGCAGCTTAGGAGGAGGGGCCTACGAGCAGTACTTC. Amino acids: CASSLGGGAYEQYF.

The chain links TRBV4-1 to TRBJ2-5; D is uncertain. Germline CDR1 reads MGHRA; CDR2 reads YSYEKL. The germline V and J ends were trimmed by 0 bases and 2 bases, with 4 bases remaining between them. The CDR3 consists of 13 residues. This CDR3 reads CASSQDYQETQYF. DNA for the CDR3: TGCGCCAGCAGCCAAGATTATCAAGAGACCCAGTACTTC.

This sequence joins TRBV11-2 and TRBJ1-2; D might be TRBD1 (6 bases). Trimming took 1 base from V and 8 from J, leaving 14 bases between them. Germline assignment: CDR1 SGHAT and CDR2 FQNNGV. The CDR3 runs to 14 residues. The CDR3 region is CASSLARGTSGYTF. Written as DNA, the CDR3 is TGTGCCAGCAGCTTAGCTAGGGGGACAAGCGGCTACACCTTC.

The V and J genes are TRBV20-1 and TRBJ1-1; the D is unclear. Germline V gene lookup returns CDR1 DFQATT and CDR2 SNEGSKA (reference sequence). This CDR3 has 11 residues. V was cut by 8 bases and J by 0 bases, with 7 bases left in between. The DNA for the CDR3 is TGCAGTACAGTAATGAACACTGAAGCTTTCTTT. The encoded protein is CSTVMNTEAFF.

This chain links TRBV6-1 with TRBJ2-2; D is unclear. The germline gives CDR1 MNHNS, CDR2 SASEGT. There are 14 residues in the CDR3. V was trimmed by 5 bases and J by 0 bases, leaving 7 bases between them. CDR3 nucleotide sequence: TGTGCCAGCAGTAGAGGTCCGAACACCGGGGAGCTGTTTTTT. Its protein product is CASSRGPNTGELFF.

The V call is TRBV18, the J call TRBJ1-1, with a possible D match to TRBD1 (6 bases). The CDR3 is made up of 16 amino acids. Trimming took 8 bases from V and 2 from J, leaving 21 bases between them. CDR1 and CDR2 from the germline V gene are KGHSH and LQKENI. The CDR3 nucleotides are TGTGCCAGCCGATCGCTGACGGCAGGGGTCAACACTGAAGCTTTCTTT. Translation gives CASRSLTAGVNTEAFF.

Written as DNA, the CDR3 is TGTGCCAGCTCATCGTTACCGGGACTAGTGAGCACAGATACGCAGTATTTT. Translating it yields CASSSLPGLVSTDTQYF. This chain links TRBV18 with TRBJ2-3; 8 positions match TRBD2. This CDR3 region has 17 residues. CDR1 KGHSH and CDR2 LQKENI come from the germline V gene. V was clipped by 5 bases and J by 0 bases; unmatched bases: 10.

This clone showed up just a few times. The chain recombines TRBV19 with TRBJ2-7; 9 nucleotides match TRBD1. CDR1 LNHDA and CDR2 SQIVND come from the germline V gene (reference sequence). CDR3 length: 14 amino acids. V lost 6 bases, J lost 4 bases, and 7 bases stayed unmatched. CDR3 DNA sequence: TGTGCCAGTAGCGGACCCGGGACAGGGTACGAGCAGTACTTC. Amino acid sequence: CASSGPGTGYEQYF.

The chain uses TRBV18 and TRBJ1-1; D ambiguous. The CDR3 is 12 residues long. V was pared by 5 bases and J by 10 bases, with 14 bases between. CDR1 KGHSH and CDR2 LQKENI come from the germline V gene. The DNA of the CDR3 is TGTGCCAGCTCAGATATCGGAGGATCAGCTTTCTTT. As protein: CASSDIGGSAFF.

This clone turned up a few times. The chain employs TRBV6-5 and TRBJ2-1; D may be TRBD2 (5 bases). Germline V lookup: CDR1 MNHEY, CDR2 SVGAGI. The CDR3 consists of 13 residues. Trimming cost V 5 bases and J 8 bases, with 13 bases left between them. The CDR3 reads CASSRSKADEQFF. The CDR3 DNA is TGTGCCAGCAGTCGATCGAAAGCGGATGAGCAGTTCTTC.